This T cell receptor (beta chain) derives from a study of T cells in Graves' hyperthyroidism and ophthalmopathy. Germline values: CDR1 SQVTM, CDR2 ANQGSEA. The length of the CDR3 is 14 residues. Trimming left V 6 bases short and J 7 bases short, with 19 bases between. TCR beta CDR3 regions were amplified from RNA. Primed by the HTBI set, a first-round RT-PCR was run on the TCR CDR3. Each CDR3 protein gets one entry after TCRdb re-called the multiplex PCR reads with MiXCR. Among approximately 630,000 distinct CDR3 sequences, around 16% were seen once, and the ten largest hold 3.8%. The sequence came from a woman aged 25 to 39 with Graves' hyperthyroidism. The sequenced material came from blood. The rearrangement links TRBV29-1 to TRBJ2-1; perhaps TRBD2 as D (7 bases). DNA for the CDR3: TGCAGCGTCTCACAGGCGGGAGACAGGAATGAGCAGTTCTTC. Protein product: CSVSQAGDRNEQFF.